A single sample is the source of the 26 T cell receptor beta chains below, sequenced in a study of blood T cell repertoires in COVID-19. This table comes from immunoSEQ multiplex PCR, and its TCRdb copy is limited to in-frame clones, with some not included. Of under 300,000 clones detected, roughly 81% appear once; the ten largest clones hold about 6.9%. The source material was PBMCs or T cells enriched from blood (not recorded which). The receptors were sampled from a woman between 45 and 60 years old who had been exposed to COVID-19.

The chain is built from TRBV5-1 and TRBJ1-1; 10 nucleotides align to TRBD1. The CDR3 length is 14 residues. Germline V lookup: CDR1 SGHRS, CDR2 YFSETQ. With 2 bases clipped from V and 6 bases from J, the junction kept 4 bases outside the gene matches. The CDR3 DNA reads TGCGCCAGCAGCTTCGGACAGGGGGTCTCTGAAGCTTTCTTT. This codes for CASSFGQGVSEAFF.

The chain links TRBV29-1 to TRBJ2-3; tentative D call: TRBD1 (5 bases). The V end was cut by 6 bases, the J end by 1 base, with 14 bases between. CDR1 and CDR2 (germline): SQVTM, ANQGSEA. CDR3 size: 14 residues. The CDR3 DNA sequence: TGCAGCGTACGTCCTAAAGGGGGCACAGATACGCAGTATTTT. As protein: CSVRPKGGTDTQYF.

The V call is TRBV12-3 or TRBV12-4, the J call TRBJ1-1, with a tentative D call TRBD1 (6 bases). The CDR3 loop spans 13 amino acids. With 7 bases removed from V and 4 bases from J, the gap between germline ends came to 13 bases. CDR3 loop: CASTGARATEAFF. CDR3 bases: TGTGCCAGCACAGGGGCGCGGGCCACTGAAGCTTTCTTT.

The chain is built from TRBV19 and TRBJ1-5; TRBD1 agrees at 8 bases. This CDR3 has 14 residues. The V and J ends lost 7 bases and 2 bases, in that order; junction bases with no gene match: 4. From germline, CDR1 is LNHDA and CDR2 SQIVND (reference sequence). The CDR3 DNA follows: TGTGCCAGTACATCGACAGGGGGCAATCAGCCCCAGCATTTT. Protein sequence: CASTSTGGNQPQHF.

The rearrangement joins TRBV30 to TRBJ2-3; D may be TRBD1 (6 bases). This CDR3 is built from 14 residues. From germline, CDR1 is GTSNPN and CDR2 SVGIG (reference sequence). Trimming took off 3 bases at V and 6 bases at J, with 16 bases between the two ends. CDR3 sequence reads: CAWSVNTGTDTQYF. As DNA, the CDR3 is TGTGCCTGGAGCGTAAATACAGGGACCGATACGCAGTATTTT. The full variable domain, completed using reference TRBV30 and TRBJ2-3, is SQTIHQWPATLVQPVGSPLSLECTVEGTSNPNLYWYRQAAGRGLQLLFYSVGIGQISSEVPQNLSASRPQDRQFILSSKKLLLSDSGFYLCAWSVNTGTDTQYFGPGTRLTVL.

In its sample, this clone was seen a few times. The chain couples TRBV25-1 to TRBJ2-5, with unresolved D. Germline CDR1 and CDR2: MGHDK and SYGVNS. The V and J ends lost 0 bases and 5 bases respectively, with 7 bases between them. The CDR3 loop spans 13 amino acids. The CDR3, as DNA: TGTGCCAGCAGTGAATACCCCCAGGAGACCCAGTACTTC. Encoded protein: CASSEYPQETQYF.

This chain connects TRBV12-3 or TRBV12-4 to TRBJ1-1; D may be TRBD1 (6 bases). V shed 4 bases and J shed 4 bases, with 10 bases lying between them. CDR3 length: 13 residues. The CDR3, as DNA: TGTGCCAGCAGTTCCCAGGGGACCACTGAAGCTTTCTTT. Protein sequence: CASSSQGTTEAFF.

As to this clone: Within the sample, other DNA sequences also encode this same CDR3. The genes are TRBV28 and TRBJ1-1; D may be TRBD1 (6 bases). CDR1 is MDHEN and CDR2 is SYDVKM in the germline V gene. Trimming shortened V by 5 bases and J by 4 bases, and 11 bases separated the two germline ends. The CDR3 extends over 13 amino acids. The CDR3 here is CASSLQGGTEAFF. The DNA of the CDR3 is TGTGCCAGCAGTCTACAGGGTGGCACTGAAGCTTTCTTT.

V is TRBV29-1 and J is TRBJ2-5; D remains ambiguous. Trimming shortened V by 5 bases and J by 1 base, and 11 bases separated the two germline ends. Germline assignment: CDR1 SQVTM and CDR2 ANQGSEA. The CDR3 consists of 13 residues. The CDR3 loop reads CSVLDFSQETQYF. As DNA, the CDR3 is TGCAGCGTTCTTGACTTTAGCCAAGAGACCCAGTACTTC.

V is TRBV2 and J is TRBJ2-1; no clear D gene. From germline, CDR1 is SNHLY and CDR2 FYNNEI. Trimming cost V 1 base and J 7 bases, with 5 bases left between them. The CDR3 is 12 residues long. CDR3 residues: CASSEGGNEQFF. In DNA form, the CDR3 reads TGTGCCAGCAGTGAAGGAGGTAATGAGCAGTTCTTC.

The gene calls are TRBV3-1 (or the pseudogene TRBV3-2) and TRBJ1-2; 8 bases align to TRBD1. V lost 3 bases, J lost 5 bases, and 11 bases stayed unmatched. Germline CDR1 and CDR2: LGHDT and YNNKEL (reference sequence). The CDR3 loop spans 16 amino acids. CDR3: CASSHNPDDRGYGYTF. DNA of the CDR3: TGTGCCAGCAGCCATAACCCCGACGACAGGGGTTATGGCTACACCTTC.

CDR3 in DNA: TGCGCCAGCAGCCCAAACGCCGGGACTAGCGGGGGATGGCGGGAGCTGTTTTTT. Its protein is CASSPNAGTSGGWRELFF. The chain couples TRBV5-1 to TRBJ2-2, with 14 bases aligning to TRBD2. V trimming: 4 bases; J trimming: 9 bases; junction bases outside the gene matches: 14. This CDR3 contains 18 residues. Germline CDR1 reads SGHRS; CDR2 reads YFSETQ.

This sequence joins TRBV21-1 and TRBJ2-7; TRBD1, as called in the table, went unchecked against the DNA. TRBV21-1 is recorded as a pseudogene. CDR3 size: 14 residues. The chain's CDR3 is CASNLRQDSYEQYF. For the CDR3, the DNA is TGTGCCAGTAACCTCCGACAGGACTCCTACGAGCAGTACTTC.

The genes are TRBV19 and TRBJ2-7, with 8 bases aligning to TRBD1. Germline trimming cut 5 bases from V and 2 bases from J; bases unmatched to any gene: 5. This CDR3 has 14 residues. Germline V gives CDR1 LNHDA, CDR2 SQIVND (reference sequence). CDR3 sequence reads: CASSADRGPYEQYF. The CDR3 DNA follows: TGTGCCAGTAGTGCTGACAGGGGACCCTACGAGCAGTACTTC.

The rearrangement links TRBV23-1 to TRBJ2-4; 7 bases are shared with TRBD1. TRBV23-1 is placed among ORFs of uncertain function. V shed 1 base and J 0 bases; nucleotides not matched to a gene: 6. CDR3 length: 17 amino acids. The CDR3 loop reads CASSQFRDSLAKNIQYF. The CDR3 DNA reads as TGCGCCAGCAGTCAATTCCGGGACAGCTTAGCCAAAAACATTCAGTACTTC.

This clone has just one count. As DNA, the CDR3 is TGTGCCAGCAGCCAAGAGTCGAAGGGGGCGGTAAGAGCCGGGGAGCTGTTTTTT. Protein: CASSQESKGAVRAGELFF. This chain joins TRBV14 and TRBJ2-2; TRBD1 matches 7 bases. The J segment lost 6 bases and the V segment lost 0 bases, leaving 13 bases of the junction unmatched. The germline gives CDR1 SGHDN, CDR2 FVKESK. This CDR3 comprises 18 residues.

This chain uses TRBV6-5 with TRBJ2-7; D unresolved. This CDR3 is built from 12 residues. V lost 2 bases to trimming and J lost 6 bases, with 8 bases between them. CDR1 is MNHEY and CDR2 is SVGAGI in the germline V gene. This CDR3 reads CASSYGQTEQYF. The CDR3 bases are TGTGCCAGCAGTTACGGGCAGACCGAGCAGTACTTC.

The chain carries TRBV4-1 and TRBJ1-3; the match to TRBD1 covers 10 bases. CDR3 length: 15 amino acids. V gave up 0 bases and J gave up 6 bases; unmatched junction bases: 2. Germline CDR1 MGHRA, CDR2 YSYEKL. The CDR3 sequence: CASSQEGTGVNTIYF. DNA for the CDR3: TGCGCCAGCAGCCAAGAGGGGACAGGGGTAAACACCATATATTTT.

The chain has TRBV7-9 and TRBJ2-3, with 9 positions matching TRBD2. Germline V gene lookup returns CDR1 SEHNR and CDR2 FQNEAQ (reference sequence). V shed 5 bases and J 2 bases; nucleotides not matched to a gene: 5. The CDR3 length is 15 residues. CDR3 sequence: CASSPTSGLTDTQYF. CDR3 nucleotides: TGTGCCAGCAGCCCGACTAGCGGTCTCACAGATACGCAGTATTTT.

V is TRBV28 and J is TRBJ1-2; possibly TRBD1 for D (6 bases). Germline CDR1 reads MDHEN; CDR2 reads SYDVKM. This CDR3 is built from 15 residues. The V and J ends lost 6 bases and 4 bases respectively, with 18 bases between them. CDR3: CASRRGEGNGYGYTF. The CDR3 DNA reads TGTGCCAGCAGAAGGGGGGAGGGTAACGGCTATGGCTACACCTTC.

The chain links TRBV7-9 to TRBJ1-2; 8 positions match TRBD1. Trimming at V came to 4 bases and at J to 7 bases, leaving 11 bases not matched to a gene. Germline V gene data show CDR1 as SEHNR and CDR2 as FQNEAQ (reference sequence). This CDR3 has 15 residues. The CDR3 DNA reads TGTGCCAGCAGCTCCTACACCCAGGGGGCGCTTGGCTACACCTTC. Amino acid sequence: CASSSYTQGALGYTF.

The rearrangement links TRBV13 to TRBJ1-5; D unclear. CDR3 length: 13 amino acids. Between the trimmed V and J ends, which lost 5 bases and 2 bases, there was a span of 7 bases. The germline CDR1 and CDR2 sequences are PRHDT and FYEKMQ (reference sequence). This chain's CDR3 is CASSPQGNQPQHF. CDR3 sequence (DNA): TGTGCCAGCAGCCCGCAGGGCAATCAGCCCCAGCATTTT.

CDR3 bases: TGCGCCAGTTGCGGTAACACCGGGGAGCTGTTTTTT. It encodes CASCGNTGELFF. The chain combines TRBV10-1 with TRBJ2-2, with D unresolved. The V gene lost 9 bases and the J gene lost 2 bases, with 7 bases spanning the gap. CDR1 is WNHNN, CDR2 SYGVQD, per germline (reference sequence). CDR3 size: 12 residues.

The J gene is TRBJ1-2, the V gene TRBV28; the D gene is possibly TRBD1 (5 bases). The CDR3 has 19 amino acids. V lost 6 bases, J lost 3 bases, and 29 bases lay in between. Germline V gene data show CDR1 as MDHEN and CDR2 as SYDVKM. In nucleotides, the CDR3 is TGTGCCAGCAGGGAGGGCCCGGGGGTAACTGCGGAGACTCACTATGGCTACACCTTC. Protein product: CASREGPGVTAETHYGYTF.

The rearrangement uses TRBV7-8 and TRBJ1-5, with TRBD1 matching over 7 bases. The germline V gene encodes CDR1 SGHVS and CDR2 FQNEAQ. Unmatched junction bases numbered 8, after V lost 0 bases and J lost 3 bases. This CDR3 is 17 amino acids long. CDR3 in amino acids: CASSLARLGQINQPQHF. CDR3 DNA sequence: TGTGCCAGCAGCTTAGCGAGGCTGGGACAGATCAATCAGCCCCAGCATTTT.

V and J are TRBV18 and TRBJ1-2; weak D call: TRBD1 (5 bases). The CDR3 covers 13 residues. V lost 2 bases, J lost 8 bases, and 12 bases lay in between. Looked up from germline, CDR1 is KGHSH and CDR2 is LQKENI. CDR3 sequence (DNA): TGTGCCAGCTCACCAGACAGCCCGGGCGGCTACACCTTC. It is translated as CASSPDSPGGYTF.